The rows below give T cell receptor beta chains drawn from one sample of a study of blood T cell repertoires in COVID-19. Some clones are missing from TCRdb's copy, which holds only in-frame ones; the method was immunoSEQ multiplex PCR. This sample carries around 300,000 clones, around nine tenths of them seen once, and the ten largest clones take 1.5% to 2%. The material sequenced was PBMCs or T cells enriched from blood (not recorded which). The receptors were sampled from a woman aged 35 to 49 who had recovered from COVID-19. Each CDR3 is given with its conserved first and last residue. D genes are given only for firm matches. Only part of the rows carry a size: once, few, many, or a class if the clone is expanded.

.	TRBD1	TRBJ2-7	TRBV30	CAWVDTGAYEQYF	TGTGCCTGGGTGGATACAGGGGCCTACGAGCAGTACTTC
.	.	TRBJ1-5	TRBV28	CASRTIGNQPQHF	TGTGCCAGCAGAACTATAGGAAATCAGCCCCAGCATTTT
.	.	TRBJ1-2	TRBV4-1	CASSRLIGLRDGYTF	TGCGCCAGCAGCCGACTCATCGGGTTACGGGATGGCTACACCTTC
.	TRBD1	TRBJ1-1	TRBV27	CASSPRTGGNTEAFF	TGTGCCAGCAGTCCAAGGACAGGGGGAAACACTGAAGCTTTCTTT
.	TRBD1	TRBJ1-1	TRBV6-5	CASRWDRRGTEAFF	TGTGCCAGCAGGTGGGACAGGCGAGGGACTGAAGCTTTCTTT
.	.	TRBJ2-5	TRBV5-4	CASSSTYQETQYF	TGTGCCAGCAGCTCGACTTACCAAGAGACCCAGTACTTC
.	.	TRBJ1-3	TRBV29-1	CSVISGNTIYF	TGCAGCGTCATCTCTGGAAACACCATATATTTT
.	TRBD1	TRBJ1-4	TRBV2	CASSGQGANEKLFF	TGTGCCAGCAGCGGACAGGGGGCTAATGAAAAACTGTTTTTT
many	.	TRBJ1-2	TRBV27	CASSLGGVNYGYTF	TGTGCCAGCAGTCTGGGGGGGGTCAACTATGGCTACACCTTC
.	.	TRBJ2-3	TRBV2	CASSRDSSTDTQYF	TGTGCCAGCAGCCGGGACTCCTCCACAGATACGCAGTATTTT
few	.	TRBJ1-2	TRBV5-1	CASSRSSGSRNEGYTF	TGCGCCAGCAGCCGTAGCTCCGGGTCGCGCAACGAGGGCTACACCTTC
.	.	TRBJ1-1	TRBV5-4	CASTREVANTEAFF	TGTGCCAGCACCCGGGAGGTAGCGAACACTGAAGCTTTCTTT
few	.	TRBJ1-2	TRBV19	CASSPGLYGYTF	TGTGCCAGTAGTCCAGGGTTATATGGCTACACCTTC
.	TRBD1	TRBJ1-2	TRBV28	CASSRGLDPTGDRGYTF	TGTGCCAGCAGCCGGGGCTTAGATCCAACAGGGGACCGTGGCTACACCTTC
.	.	TRBJ2-3	TRBV6-5	CASSYNRNTDTQYF	TGTGCCAGCAGTTACAACAGAAACACAGATACGCAGTATTTT
.	.	TRBJ2-7	TRBV7-2	CASSFGAGVPHEQYF	TGTGCCAGCAGCTTTGGGGCAGGGGTCCCTCACGAGCAGTACTTC
.	TRBD2	TRBJ2-3	TRBV9	CASSAGSGRVILGTDTQYF	TGTGCCAGCAGCGCTGGTAGCGGGAGGGTAATCTTGGGGACAGATACGCAGTATTTT
.	.	TRBJ1-1	TRBV18	CASSPPGRAFF	TGTGCCAGCTCACCACCGGGGAGGGCTTTCTTT
.	TRBD1	TRBJ2-1	TRBV11-3	CASSQGGGNEQFF	TGTGCCAGCAGCCAAGGGGGCGGGAATGAGCAGTTCTTC
few	.	TRBJ2-5	TRBV5-1	CASRRTAKETQYF	TGCGCCAGCAGGAGGACAGCCAAAGAGACCCAGTACTTC